This T cell receptor (beta chain) is drawn from a study of blood T cell repertoires in COVID-19. Study-level background: The samples span acute and convalescent COVID-19 from the United States, Italy and Spain. Sources were T cells, B-cell-depleted T cells, or PBMCs; the material itself was cDNA or gDNA.

The CDR3 has 15 amino acids. V shed 5 bases, J shed 1 base, and the junction held 9 bases outside the gene matches. The germline CDR1 and CDR2 sequences are SQVTM and ANQGSEA. This clone has at least ten counts. Original handling: Counts of nucleated cells, estimated from reference gene primer amplification, were obtained. The protocol was immunoSEQ multiplex PCR, while the TCRdb copy is restricted to in-frame clones and leaves out a portion. V and J calls plus clone size are reproduced from that table; the DNA served to infer D and trimming. Of roughly 230,000 clones in the sample, around four fifths were seen once.

The gene calls are TRBV29-1 and TRBJ1-1, with 8 bases fitting TRBD1. The sequence derives from a woman in her sixties or seventies with active or convalescent COVID-19. Material: peripheral blood. CDR3 amino acids: CSVITDRGRNTEAFF. The DNA of the CDR3 is TGCAGCGTTATAACTGACAGGGGTAGGAACACTGAAGCTTTCTTT.